This entry lists 9 T cell receptor beta chains sequenced from one sample in a study of OX40 agonist ivuxolimab in advanced cancers. Profiling relied on immunoSEQ multiplex PCR, and the TCRdb table lists in-frame clones only, not all of them. The sample lists around 100,000 clones, 89% occurring once. Sequenced here: CD4+ or CD8+ T cells sorted from blood, sampled in a trial of the OX40 agonist ivuxolimab. The source is an adult with an advanced solid tumor such as melanoma, head and neck, liver or kidney cancer.

The chain links TRBV9 to TRBJ2-2, with TRBD1 as a possible D gene (6 bases). Germline CDR1 is SGDLS and CDR2 is YYNGEE. The V end was cut by 1 base, the J end by 4 bases, with 8 bases between. CDR3 length: 14 residues. CDR3 sequence: CASSVQTGTGELFF. The CDR3 bases are TGTGCCAGCAGCGTACAGACAGGCACCGGGGAGCTGTTTTTT.

This chain connects TRBV28 to TRBJ1-1, with a tentative D call TRBD1 (5 bases). CDR1 and CDR2 (germline): MDHEN, SYDVKM. The CDR3 length is 15 residues. V gave up 0 bases and J gave up 7 bases, with 15 bases separating them. The CDR3 DNA sequence: TGTGCCAGCAGTTTATGGCGGCAGGGAAGGGGTGAAGCTTTCTTT. Protein product: CASSLWRQGRGEAFF. The full variable domain, with the rest looked up from reference TRBV28 and TRBJ1-1, is DVKVTQSSRYLVKRTGEKVFLECVQDMDHENMFWYRQDPGLGLRLIYFSYDVKMKEKGDIPEGYSVSREKKERFSLILESASTNQTSMYLCASSLWRQGRGEAFFGQGTRLTVV.

V and J are TRBV6-6 and TRBJ2-7; tentatively, D is TRBD1 (6 bases). This CDR3 comprises 13 residues. Looked up from germline, CDR1 is MNHNY and CDR2 is SVGAGI (reference sequence). V was pared by 6 bases and J by 6 bases, with 15 bases between. DNA of the CDR3: TGTGCCAGCAGGGACAGTGCCCTTCCCGAGCAGTACTTC. Its translation is CASRDSALPEQYF.

This chain connects TRBV29-1 to TRBJ2-1; D unresolved. This CDR3 is built from 14 residues. V lost 2 bases and J lost 2, with 10 bases in between. Germline assignment: CDR1 SQVTM and CDR2 ANQGSEA. CDR3 nucleotides: TGCAGCGTTGAAAGGTGGGTGACCTACAATGAGCAGTTCTTC. Protein: CSVERWVTYNEQFF.

This clone was seen a single time. This chain links TRBV5-4 with TRBJ2-1; D possibly corresponds to TRBD1 (6 bases). Trimming took off 0 bases at V and 8 bases at J, with 9 bases between the two ends. Germline V gene data show CDR1 as SGHNT and CDR2 as YYREEE (reference sequence). The CDR3 length is 13 residues. This CDR3 is CASSLVRGHEQFF. CDR3 sequence (DNA): TGTGCCAGCAGCTTGGTCAGGGGACATGAGCAGTTCTTC.

This clone was counted a few times. The rearrangement joins TRBV19 to TRBJ1-5, with 9 bases aligning to TRBD1. CDR1 and CDR2 (germline): LNHDA, SQIVND (reference sequence). The CDR3 sequence is 16 residues long. Trimming cost V 1 base and J 3 bases; bases outside gene matches: 4. CDR3 coding DNA: TGTGCCAGTAGTATAGTGGACAGGGGTGTCAATCAGCCCCAGCATTTT. Translating it yields CASSIVDRGVNQPQHF. Full variable domain (remainder filled in from reference TRBV19 and TRBJ1-5): DGGITQSPKYLFRKEGQNVTLSCEQNLNHDAMYWYRQDPGQGLRLIYYSQIVNDFQKGDIAEGYSVSREKKESFPLTVTSAQKNPTAFYLCASSIVDRGVNQPQHFGDGTRLSIL.

The CDR3 DNA sequence: TGTGCCAGCAGCCTAGTATCAGGGACCACCGGGGAGCTGTTTTTT. Encoded protein: CASSLVSGTTGELFF. The V gene is TRBV14, the J gene TRBJ2-2, with D perhaps TRBD1 or TRBD2 (5 bases each). Germline V gives CDR1 SGHDN, CDR2 FVKESK. V was shortened by 4 bases and J by 4 bases, with 13 bases between the two germline ends. The CDR3 runs to 15 residues.

CDR3 in amino acids: CASSRTSEKLFF. The DNA of the CDR3 is TGCGCCAGCAGCCGGACGAGCGAAAAACTGTTTTTT. V and J are TRBV5-1 and TRBJ1-4; the D is unclear. The V gene's germline CDR1 is SGHRS and CDR2 YFSETQ. The CDR3 spans 12 residues. Trimming removed 4 bases at V and 8 bases at J, with 9 bases between. Filled out from reference TRBV5-1 and TRBJ1-4, the complete variable domain reads KAGVTQTPRYLIKTRGQQVTLSCSPISGHRSVSWYQQTPGQGLQFLFEYFSETQRNKGNFPGRFSGRQFSNSRSEMNVSTLELGDSALYLCASSRTSEKLFFGSGTQLSVL.

V and J are TRBV5-1 and TRBJ1-4; 7 nucleotides match TRBD1. The V and J ends lost 2 bases and 6 bases, in that order; junction bases with no gene match: 7. CDR3 size: 15 residues. Germline CDR1 and CDR2: SGHRS and YFSETQ. This chain's CDR3 is CASSLGTAPDEKLFF. CDR3 DNA sequence: TGCGCCAGCAGCTTAGGGACAGCCCCGGATGAAAAACTGTTTTTT.